These 14 T cell receptor beta chains originate from one sample sequenced in a study of blood T cell repertoires in COVID-19. Only in-frame clones appear in the TCRdb table, and some are missing; sequencing was by immunoSEQ multiplex PCR. This sample has 110,000 or so clones; around 87% occur once, and the top ten carry roughly 2.2%. Sequenced: peripheral blood. The receptors were gathered from a woman in her forties or fifties with acute or convalescent COVID-19.

The rearrangement links TRBV5-4 to TRBJ1-1; the D is unclear. This CDR3 has 13 amino acids. From germline, CDR1 is SGHNT and CDR2 YYREEE (reference sequence). V was pared by 1 base and J by 3 bases, with 7 bases between. CDR3 coding DNA: TGTGCCAGCAGCTTGTCCAGTTACACTGAAGCTTTCTTT. Translating gives CASSLSSYTEAFF.

This rearrangement joins TRBV19 to TRBJ2-3; 11 nucleotides match TRBD2. CDR1 and CDR2 from the germline V gene are LNHDA and SQIVND (reference sequence). The CDR3 totals 16 residues. V lost 2 bases to trimming and J lost 0 bases; unmatched junction nucleotides: 1. CDR3 amino acids: CASSIRTSGSTDTQYF. In DNA form, the CDR3 reads TGTGCCAGTAGTATAAGGACTAGCGGGAGCACAGATACGCAGTATTTT.

V usage is TRBV13 and J usage is TRBJ2-2, with TRBD1 as a possible D gene (5 bases). This CDR3 comprises 13 residues. The V and J ends lost 4 bases and 6 bases respectively, with 9 bases between them. The germline V gene encodes CDR1 PRHDT and CDR2 FYEKMQ (reference sequence). This chain's CDR3 is CASSSRGPGELFF. CDR3 DNA sequence: TGTGCCAGCAGCTCAAGGGGCCCCGGGGAGCTGTTTTTT.

This chain links TRBV11-3 with TRBJ1-2; tentatively, D is TRBD1 (6 bases). This CDR3 spans 16 amino acids. Per the germline V gene, CDR1 is SGHNT and CDR2 is YENEEA. The V end lost 1 base, the J end lost 0 bases, and 12 bases lay between the germline ends. CDR3 DNA: TGTGCCAGCAGCTTAGTCCCTGGGACACCTAACTATGGCTACACCTTC. Protein sequence: CASSLVPGTPNYGYTF.

The chain combines TRBV12-3 or TRBV12-4 with TRBJ1-1; D unresolved. Trimming cost V 0 bases and J 4 bases, with 6 bases left between them. CDR3 length equals 13 residues. The CDR3 loop reads CASSLATSTEAFF. CDR3 sequence (DNA): TGTGCCAGCAGTTTAGCAACAAGCACTGAAGCTTTCTTT.

V gene TRBV25-1 combines with J gene TRBJ1-2; 8 bases line up with TRBD1. This CDR3 region has 14 residues. V was clipped by 5 bases and J by 8 bases; unmatched bases: 10. Germline V gene sequence: CDR1 MGHDK, CDR2 SYGVNS. As DNA, the CDR3 is TGTGCCAGCAGTCACTCAGGGGGCTATGAAGGCTACACCTTC. Translating it yields CASSHSGGYEGYTF.

The V call is TRBV6-2 or TRBV6-3, the J call TRBJ1-4; weak D call: TRBD1 (5 bases). Trimming cost V 4 bases and J 5 bases, with 11 bases left between them. CDR3 length equals 14 residues. CDR1 is MNHEY, CDR2 SVGEGT, per germline. The CDR3 nucleotides are TGTGCCAGCAGTTGGGACGGACTAAATGAAAAACTGTTTTTT. As protein: CASSWDGLNEKLFF.

This chain links TRBV24-1 with TRBJ2-5; 9 nucleotides line up with TRBD1. Trimming at V came to 4 bases and at J to 5 bases, leaving 7 bases not matched to a gene. The CDR3 is 15 residues long. Germline V gene data show CDR1 as KGHDR and CDR2 as SFDVKD. The CDR3 is CATSDPGQGTETQYF. CDR3 bases: TGTGCCACCAGTGACCCAGGACAGGGGACGGAGACCCAGTACTTC.

This clone was seen just once. The rearrangement uses TRBV7-8 and TRBJ1-6; D not certain. The CDR3 is made up of 13 amino acids. The V and J ends lost 1 base and 8 bases respectively, with 6 bases between them. From germline, CDR1 is SGHVS and CDR2 FQNEAQ. CDR3 sequence: CASSLEADSPLHF. CDR3 in DNA: TGTGCCAGCAGCTTAGAGGCGGATTCACCCCTCCACTTT.

The chain recombines TRBV4-3 with TRBJ2-3, with 7 bases identical to TRBD1. Germline V gene lookup returns CDR1 LGHNA and CDR2 YSLEER. V lost 0 bases to trimming and J lost 7 bases; unmatched junction nucleotides: 13. This CDR3 has 17 amino acids. The CDR3 bases are TGCGCCAGCAGCCAAGATGCCGGGACAGCCGACATGAATACGCAGTATTTT. It is translated as CASSQDAGTADMNTQYF.

This chain links TRBV10-3 with TRBJ2-1; TRBD2 matches at 9 bases. The germline V gene has CDR1 ENHRY and CDR2 SYGVKD. The CDR3 has 16 residues. Unmatched junction bases numbered 8, after V lost 2 bases and J lost 6 bases. The CDR3 DNA sequence: TGTGCCATCAGTGAGATCGGTCTAGCGGGGCCCAATGAGCAGTTCTTC. Residues: CAISEIGLAGPNEQFF.

The gene calls are TRBV5-4 and TRBJ2-6, with 7 bases fitting TRBD2. Trimming took 5 bases from V and 2 from J; bases not matched to a gene: 4. This CDR3 is 15 amino acids long. CDR1 is SGHNT, CDR2 YYREEE, per germline (reference sequence). The CDR3 spells CASRAAGAGANVLTF. CDR3 in DNA: TGTGCCAGCAGGGCCGCGGGGGCTGGGGCCAACGTCCTGACTTTC.

The count of this clone is one. This chain joins TRBV18 and TRBJ2-7; tentative D call: TRBD1 (5 bases). The germline V and J ends were trimmed by 5 bases and 3 bases, with 23 bases remaining between them. Germline assignment: CDR1 KGHSH and CDR2 LQKENI. There are 17 residues in the CDR3. Here the CDR3 reads CASSFRQISQLYYEQYF. In DNA, the CDR3 is TGTGCCAGCTCATTTCGACAGATCAGTCAATTGTACTACGAGCAGTACTTC.

The rearrangement joins TRBV6-6 to TRBJ1-2; unclear D gene. Trimming took 6 bases from V and 8 from J, leaving 19 bases between them. The germline V gene has CDR1 MNHNY and CDR2 SVGAGI (reference sequence). There are 14 residues in the CDR3. The DNA of the CDR3 is TGTGCCAGCAGACACTCGTGGGCCTTAGACGGCTACACCTTC. This codes for CASRHSWALDGYTF.